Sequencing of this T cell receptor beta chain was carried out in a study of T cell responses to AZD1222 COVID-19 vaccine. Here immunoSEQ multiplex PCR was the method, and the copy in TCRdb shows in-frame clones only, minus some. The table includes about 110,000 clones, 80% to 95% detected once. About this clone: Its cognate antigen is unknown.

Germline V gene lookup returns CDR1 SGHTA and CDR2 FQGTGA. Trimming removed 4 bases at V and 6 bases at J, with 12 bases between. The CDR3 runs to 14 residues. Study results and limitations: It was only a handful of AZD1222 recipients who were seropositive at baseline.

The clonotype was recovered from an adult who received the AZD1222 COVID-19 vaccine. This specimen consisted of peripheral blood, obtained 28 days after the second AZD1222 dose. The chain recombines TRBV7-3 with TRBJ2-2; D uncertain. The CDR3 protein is CASSSSVQSGELFF. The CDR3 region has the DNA TGTGCCAGCAGCTCCTCAGTGCAGTCCGGGGAGCTGTTTTTT.